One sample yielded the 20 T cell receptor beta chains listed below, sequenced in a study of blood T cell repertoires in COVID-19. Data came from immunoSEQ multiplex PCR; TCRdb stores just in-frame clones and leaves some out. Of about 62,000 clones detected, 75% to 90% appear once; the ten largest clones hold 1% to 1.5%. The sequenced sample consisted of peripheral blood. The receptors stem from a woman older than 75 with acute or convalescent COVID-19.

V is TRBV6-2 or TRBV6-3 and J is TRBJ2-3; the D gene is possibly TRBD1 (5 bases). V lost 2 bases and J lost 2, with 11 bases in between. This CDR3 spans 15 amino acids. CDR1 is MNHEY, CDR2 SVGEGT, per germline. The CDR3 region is CASSYGRVVTDTQYF. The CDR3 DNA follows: TGTGCCAGCAGTTACGGCAGGGTGGTCACAGATACGCAGTATTTT.

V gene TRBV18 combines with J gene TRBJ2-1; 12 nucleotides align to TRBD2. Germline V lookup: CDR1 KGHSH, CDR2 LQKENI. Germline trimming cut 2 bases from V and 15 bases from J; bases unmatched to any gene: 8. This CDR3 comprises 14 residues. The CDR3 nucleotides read TGTGCCAGCTCACCAGGACTAGCGGGGAGCCGGGGGTTCTTC. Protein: CASSPGLAGSRGFF. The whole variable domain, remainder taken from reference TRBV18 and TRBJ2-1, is NAGVMQNPRHLVRRRGQEARLRCSPMKGHSHVYWYRQLPEEGLKFMVYLQKENIIDESGMPKERFSAEFPKEGPSILRIQQVVRGDSAAYFCASSPGLAGSRGFFGPGTRLTVL.

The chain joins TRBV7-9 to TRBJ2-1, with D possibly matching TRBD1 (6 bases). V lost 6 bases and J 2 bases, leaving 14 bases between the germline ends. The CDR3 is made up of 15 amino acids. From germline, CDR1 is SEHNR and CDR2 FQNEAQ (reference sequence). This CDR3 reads CASRLRTDAYNEQFF. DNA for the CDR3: TGTGCCAGCAGGTTGAGGACAGATGCCTACAATGAGCAGTTCTTC.

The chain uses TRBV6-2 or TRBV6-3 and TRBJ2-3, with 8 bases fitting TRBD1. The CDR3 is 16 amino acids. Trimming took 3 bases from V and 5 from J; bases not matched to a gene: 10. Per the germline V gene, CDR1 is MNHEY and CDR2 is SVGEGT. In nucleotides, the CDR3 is TGTGCCAGCAGTTATCGGCAGGGGGCCTTCGGAGATACGCAGTATTTT. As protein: CASSYRQGAFGDTQYF.

The chain's CDR3 is CAWRRAGVGNSPLHF. The CDR3 bases are TGTGCCTGGAGGAGAGCAGGGGTAGGGAATTCACCCCTCCACTTT. The chain carries TRBV30 and TRBJ1-6, with D possibly matching TRBD1 (6 bases). Trimming took 3 bases from V and 7 from J, leaving 16 bases between them. Germline-derived CDR1 and CDR2 are GTSNPN and SVGIG (reference sequence). This CDR3 is 15 amino acids long.

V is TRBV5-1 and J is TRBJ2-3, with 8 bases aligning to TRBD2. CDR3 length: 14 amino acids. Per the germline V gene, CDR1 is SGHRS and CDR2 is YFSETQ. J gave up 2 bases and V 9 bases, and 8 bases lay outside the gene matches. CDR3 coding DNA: TGCGCCACCCATGAGCGGGGGAACACAGATACGCAGTATTTT. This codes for CATHERGNTDTQYF.

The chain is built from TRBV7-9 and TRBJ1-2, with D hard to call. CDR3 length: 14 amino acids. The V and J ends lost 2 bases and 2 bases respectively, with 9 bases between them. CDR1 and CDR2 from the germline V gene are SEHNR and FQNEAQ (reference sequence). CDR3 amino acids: CASSLLARNYGYTF. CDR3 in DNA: TGTGCCAGCAGCTTATTGGCCAGAAACTATGGCTACACCTTC. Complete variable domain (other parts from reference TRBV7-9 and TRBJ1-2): DTGVSQNPRHKITKRGQNVTFRCDPISEHNRLYWYRQTLGQGPEFLTYFQNEAQLEKSRLLSDRFSAERPKGSFSTLEIQRTEQGDSAMYLCASSLLARNYGYTFGSGTRLTVV.

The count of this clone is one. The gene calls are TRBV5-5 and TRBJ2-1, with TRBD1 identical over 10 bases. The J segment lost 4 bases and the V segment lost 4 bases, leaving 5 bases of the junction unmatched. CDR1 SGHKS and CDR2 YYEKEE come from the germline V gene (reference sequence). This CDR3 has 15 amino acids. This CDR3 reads CASSLGQGDYNEQFF. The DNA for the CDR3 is TGTGCCAGCAGCCTCGGACAGGGGGATTACAATGAGCAGTTCTTC.

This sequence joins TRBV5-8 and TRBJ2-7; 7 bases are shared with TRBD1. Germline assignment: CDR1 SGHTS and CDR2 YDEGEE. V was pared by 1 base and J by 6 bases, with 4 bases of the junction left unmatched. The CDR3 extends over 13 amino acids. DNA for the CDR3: TGTGCCAGCAGCTTGAGGGACAGAACCGAGCAGTACTTC. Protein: CASSLRDRTEQYF.

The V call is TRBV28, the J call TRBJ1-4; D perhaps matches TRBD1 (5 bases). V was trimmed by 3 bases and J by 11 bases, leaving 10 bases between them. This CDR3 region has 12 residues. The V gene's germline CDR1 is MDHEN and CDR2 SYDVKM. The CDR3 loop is CASSLAEGKLFF. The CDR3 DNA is TGTGCCAGCAGTTTGGCGGAGGGGAAACTGTTTTTT.

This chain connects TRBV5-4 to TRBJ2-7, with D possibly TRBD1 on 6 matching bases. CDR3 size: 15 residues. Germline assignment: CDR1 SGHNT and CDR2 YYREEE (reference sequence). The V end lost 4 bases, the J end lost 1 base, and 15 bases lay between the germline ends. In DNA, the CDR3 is TGTGCCAGCAGCCCCGAACCTGACAGGTCCTACGAGCAGTACTTC. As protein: CASSPEPDRSYEQYF.

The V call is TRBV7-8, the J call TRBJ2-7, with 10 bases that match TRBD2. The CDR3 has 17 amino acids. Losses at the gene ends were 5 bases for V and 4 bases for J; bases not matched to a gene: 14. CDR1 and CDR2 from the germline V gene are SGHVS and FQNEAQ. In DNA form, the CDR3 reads TGTGCCAGCAGCCCAGCCTGGCTAGCGGGAGAACTTTACGAGCAGTACTTC. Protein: CASSPAWLAGELYEQYF.

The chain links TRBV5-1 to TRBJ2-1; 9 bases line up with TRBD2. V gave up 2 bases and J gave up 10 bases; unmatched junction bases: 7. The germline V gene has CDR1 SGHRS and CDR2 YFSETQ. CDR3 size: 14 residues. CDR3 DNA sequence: TGCGCCAGCAGCTTTCCGCGGGGGGGCGAGGAGCAGTTCTTC. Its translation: CASSFPRGGEEQFF.

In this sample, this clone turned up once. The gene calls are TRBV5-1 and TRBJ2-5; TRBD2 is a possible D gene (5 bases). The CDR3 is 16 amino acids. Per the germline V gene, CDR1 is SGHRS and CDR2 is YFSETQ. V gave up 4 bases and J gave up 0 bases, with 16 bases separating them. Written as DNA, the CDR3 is TGCGCCAGCAGCCCCTACCGTGGAGGCAACCAAGAGACCCAGTACTTC. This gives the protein CASSPYRGGNQETQYF.

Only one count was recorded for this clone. The CDR3 protein is CSVDPGAETQYF. DNA of the CDR3: TGCAGCGTTGACCCAGGGGCAGAGACCCAGTACTTC. J is TRBJ2-5 and V is TRBV29-1; a weak D match, TRBD1 (6 bases). This CDR3 spans 12 amino acids. V was pared by 3 bases and J by 4 bases, with 9 bases between. Germline V gives CDR1 SQVTM, CDR2 ANQGSEA. The whole variable domain, remainder taken from reference TRBV29-1 and TRBJ2-5, is SAVISQKPSRDICQRGTSLTIQCQVDSQVTMMFWYRQQPGQSLTLIATANQGSEATYESGFVIDKFPISRPNLTFSTLTVSNMSPEDSSIYLCSVDPGAETQYFGPGTRLLVL.

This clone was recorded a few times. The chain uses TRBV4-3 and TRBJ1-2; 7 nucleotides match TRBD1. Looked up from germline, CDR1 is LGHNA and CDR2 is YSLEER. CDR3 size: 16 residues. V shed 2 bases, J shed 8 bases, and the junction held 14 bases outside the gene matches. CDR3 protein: CASSQHFGQAGFGYTF. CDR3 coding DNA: TGCGCCAGCAGCCAACACTTTGGACAGGCCGGGTTCGGCTACACCTTC.

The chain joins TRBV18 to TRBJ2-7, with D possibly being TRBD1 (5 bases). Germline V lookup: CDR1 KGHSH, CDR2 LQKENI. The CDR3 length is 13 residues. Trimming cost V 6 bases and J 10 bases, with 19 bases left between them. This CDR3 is CASSNGQSPQQYF. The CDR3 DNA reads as TGTGCCAGCTCGAACGGACAAAGTCCGCAACAGTACTTC.

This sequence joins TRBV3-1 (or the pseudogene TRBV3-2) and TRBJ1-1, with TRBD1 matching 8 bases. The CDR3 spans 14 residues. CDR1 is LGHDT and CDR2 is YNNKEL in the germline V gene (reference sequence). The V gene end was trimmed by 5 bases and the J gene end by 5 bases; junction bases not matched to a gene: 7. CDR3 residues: CASSFGQGNTEAFF. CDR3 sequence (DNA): TGTGCCAGCAGCTTTGGACAGGGAAATACTGAAGCTTTCTTT.

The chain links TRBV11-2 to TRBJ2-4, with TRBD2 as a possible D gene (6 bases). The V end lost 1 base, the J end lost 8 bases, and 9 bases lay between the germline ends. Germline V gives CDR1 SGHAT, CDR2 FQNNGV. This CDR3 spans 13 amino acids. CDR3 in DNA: TGTGCCAGCAGCTTAGCCGGGGAGGACATTCAGTACTTC. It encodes CASSLAGEDIQYF.

CDR3 bases: TGTGCCAGCAGCTTAGGGAGTAACGAGCAGTACTTC. It specifies CASSLGSNEQYF. This sequence joins TRBV7-9 and TRBJ2-7; D gene ambiguous. V was shortened by 1 base and J by 5 bases, with 6 bases between the two germline ends. Per the germline V gene, CDR1 is SEHNR and CDR2 is FQNEAQ (reference sequence). This CDR3 has 12 residues. The full variable domain, its missing parts supplied by reference TRBV7-9 and TRBJ2-7, is DTGVSQNPRHKITKRGQNVTFRCDPISEHNRLYWYRQTLGQGPEFLTYFQNEAQLEKSRLLSDRFSAERPKGSFSTLEIQRTEQGDSAMYLCASSLGSNEQYFGPGTRLTVT.